A single sample is the source of the 16 T cell receptor beta chains below, sequenced in a study of sequential checkpoint blockade in melanoma. Libraries were prepared by immunoSEQ multiplex PCR; TCRdb keeps only in-frame clonotypes and omits some of them. Here the sample spans some 19,000 clones, around 83% being singletons. Described treatment: randomized to nivolumab then ipilimumab (arm A) or the reverse (arm B). Source: CD8+ T cells sorted from blood (inferred from file names), taken from a patient given nivolumab and ipilimumab in sequence. Receptors originate from a human donor with melanoma.

This chain joins TRBV10-3 and TRBJ2-1; 12 positions match TRBD2. V was pared by 2 bases and J by 6 bases, with 5 bases of the junction left unmatched. Germline V gives CDR1 ENHRY, CDR2 SYGVKD. The CDR3 is made up of 16 amino acids. This CDR3 reads CAISEHTSGGLNEQFF. Written as DNA, the CDR3 is TGTGCCATCAGTGAGCACACTAGCGGGGGGCTCAATGAGCAGTTCTTC.

The chain recombines TRBV28 with TRBJ2-2; maybe TRBD2 (5 bases). V lost 6 bases to trimming and J lost 1 base, with 9 bases between them. Germline values: CDR1 MDHEN, CDR2 SYDVKM. The CDR3 loop spans 14 amino acids. CDR3: CASRASGNTGELFF. The CDR3 DNA sequence: TGTGCCAGCAGGGCGAGCGGGAACACCGGGGAGCTGTTTTTT.

V is TRBV11-2 and J is TRBJ1-2; D gene uncertain. The CDR3 runs to 13 residues. Germline V gives CDR1 SGHAT, CDR2 FQNNGV. Between the trimmed V and J ends, which lost 0 bases and 7 bases, there was a span of 9 bases. CDR3 in DNA: TGTGCCAGCAGCTTAGATCTAAATAGTGGCTACACCTTC. Encoded protein: CASSLDLNSGYTF.

V is TRBV6-5 and J is TRBJ2-5; TRBD2 matches at 9 bases. In germline, CDR1 is MNHEY, CDR2 SVGAGI. The CDR3 runs to 15 residues. The V segment lost 1 base and the J segment 3 bases; nucleotides outside the gene matches: 3. The CDR3 DNA follows: TGTGCCAGCAGTTACTTGACTAGCGGTAAAGAGACCCAGTACTTC. It specifies CASSYLTSGKETQYF.

J is TRBJ2-7 and V is TRBV5-6; 9 bases fit TRBD1. The J segment lost 3 bases and the V segment lost 4 bases, leaving 5 bases of the junction unmatched. Germline-derived CDR1 and CDR2 are SGHDT and YYEEEE. The CDR3 loop spans 14 amino acids. For the CDR3, the DNA is TGTGCCAGCAGCGAAGACAGGGGGGACTACGAGCAGTACTTC. Protein sequence: CASSEDRGDYEQYF.

CDR3 nucleotide sequence: TGTGCCAGCAGACCGGGACAGGGGCCGGCCGAGCAGTACTTC. It is translated as CASRPGQGPAEQYF. This chain joins TRBV5-6 and TRBJ2-7; 10 positions match TRBD1. Germline CDR1 SGHDT, CDR2 YYEEEE. The CDR3 runs 14 residues. The J segment lost 6 bases and the V segment lost 5 bases, leaving 8 bases of the junction unmatched.

V gene TRBV5-1 combines with J gene TRBJ1-1; 8 bases map to TRBD1. Per the germline V gene, CDR1 is SGHRS and CDR2 is YFSETQ. V lost 4 bases to trimming and J lost 5 bases; unmatched junction nucleotides: 4. The CDR3 is made up of 13 amino acids. DNA of the CDR3: TGCGCCAGCAGCGAGACAGGGGCGACTGAAGCTTTCTTT. Amino acid sequence: CASSETGATEAFF. Filled out from reference TRBV5-1 and TRBJ1-1, the complete variable domain reads KAGVTQTPRYLIKTRGQQVTLSCSPISGHRSVSWYQQTPGQGLQFLFEYFSETQRNKGNFPGRFSGRQFSNSRSEMNVSTLELGDSALYLCASSETGATEAFFGQGTRLTVV.

The chain combines TRBV19 with TRBJ2-1; possibly TRBD2 for D (6 bases). The CDR3 runs to 15 residues. CDR1 is LNHDA and CDR2 is SQIVND in the germline V gene (reference sequence). V was cut by 4 bases and J by 7 bases, with 17 bases left in between. CDR3 amino acids: CASSSRRENGNEQFF. The CDR3, as DNA: TGTGCCAGTAGTAGTAGACGGGAGAATGGTAATGAGCAGTTCTTC.

This chain joins TRBV6-6 and TRBJ2-7; D perhaps matches TRBD2 (5 bases). Trimming stripped 7 bases from V and 2 bases from J, with 12 bases between. The CDR3 runs to 13 residues. The germline V gene has CDR1 MNHNY and CDR2 SVGAGI (reference sequence). CDR3 sequence: CASTPSSTYEQYF. The CDR3 bases are TGTGCCAGCACCCCTAGCAGCACCTACGAGCAGTACTTC.

As DNA, the CDR3 is TGTGCCAGCTACTTCGGGACAGGGGCCTACGAGCAGTACTTC. Amino acids: CASYFGTGAYEQYF. This chain connects TRBV11-2 to TRBJ2-7; TRBD1 matches 10 bases. Looked up from germline, CDR1 is SGHAT and CDR2 is FQNNGV. With 8 bases clipped from V and 2 bases from J, the junction kept 6 bases outside the gene matches. The length of the CDR3 is 14 residues.

The chain has TRBV30 and TRBJ2-3; possible D gene TRBD2, 7 bases. Trimming took off 3 bases at V and 1 base at J, with 8 bases between the two ends. The CDR3 length is 13 residues. Germline V CDR1 and CDR2: GTSNPN, SVGIG (reference sequence). The CDR3: CAWRGGRTDTQYF. The CDR3 DNA reads TGTGCCTGGAGGGGGGGGCGCACAGATACGCAGTATTTT. The variable domain in full, with the rest retrieved from reference TRBV30 and TRBJ2-3, is SQTIHQWPATLVQPVGSPLSLECTVEGTSNPNLYWYRQAAGRGLQLLFYSVGIGQISSEVPQNLSASRPQDRQFILSSKKLLLSDSGFYLCAWRGGRTDTQYFGPGTRLTVL.

The rearrangement joins TRBV5-1 to TRBJ2-1; TRBD2 aligns across 9 bases. V was pared by 4 bases and J by 8 bases, with 7 bases of the junction left unmatched. CDR1 and CDR2 (germline): SGHRS, YFSETQ. CDR3 length equals 14 residues. CDR3 loop: CASSRGGGVDEQFF. The CDR3 DNA reads TGCGCCAGCAGCAGGGGCGGGGGGGTCGATGAGCAGTTCTTC. The full variable domain, completed using reference TRBV5-1 and TRBJ2-1, is KAGVTQTPRYLIKTRGQQVTLSCSPISGHRSVSWYQQTPGQGLQFLFEYFSETQRNKGNFPGRFSGRQFSNSRSEMNVSTLELGDSALYLCASSRGGGVDEQFFGPGTRLTVL.

The V call is TRBV27, the J call TRBJ2-5; a weak D match, TRBD1 (7 bases). CDR1 MNHEY and CDR2 SMNVEV come from the germline V gene (reference sequence). The CDR3 is 15 amino acids. The V end was cut by 6 bases, the J end by 5 bases, with 19 bases between. The CDR3 spells CASRPQGTGAETQYF. As DNA, the CDR3 is TGTGCCAGCAGGCCACAGGGGACGGGGGCGGAGACCCAGTACTTC.

The chain recombines TRBV7-6 with TRBJ2-1; D gene unclear. CDR3 length: 13 amino acids. CDR1 SGHVS and CDR2 FNYEAQ come from the germline V gene. V shed 1 base and J shed 4 bases, with 5 bases lying between them. The CDR3 reads CASSLGRYNEQFF. The CDR3 bases are TGTGCCAGCAGCTTAGGCCGGTACAATGAGCAGTTCTTC.

CDR3: CATSPGGLAGSGELFF. In DNA form, the CDR3 reads TGTGCCACCAGCCCAGGGGGCCTAGCGGGATCCGGGGAGCTGTTTTTT. V is TRBV15 and J is TRBJ2-2, with D tentatively TRBD2 (9 bases). CDR1 LNHNV and CDR2 YYDKDF come from the germline V gene (reference sequence). CDR3 size: 16 residues. The germline V and J ends were trimmed by 5 bases and 6 bases, with 19 bases remaining between them. Filled out from reference TRBV15 and TRBJ2-2, the complete variable domain reads DAMVIQNPRYQVTQFGKPVTLSCSQTLNHNVMYWYQQKSSQAPKLLFHYYDKDFNNEADTPDNFQSRRPNTSFCFLDIRSPGLGDTAMYLCATSPGGLAGSGELFFGEGSRLTVL.

V and J are TRBV29-1 and TRBJ2-5, with a tentative D call TRBD2 (6 bases). The germline gives CDR1 SQVTM, CDR2 ANQGSEA. Trimming cost V 0 bases and J 4 bases, with 15 bases left between them. The CDR3 runs to 15 residues. The CDR3 spells CSVEDRETRGETQYF. Here the CDR3 DNA reads TGCAGCGTTGAAGATCGGGAGACTAGGGGAGAGACCCAGTACTTC.